The 24 T cell receptor beta chains listed next were all sequenced from one sample in a study of blood T cell repertoires in COVID-19. The data were produced by immunoSEQ multiplex PCR, yet TCRdb's version contains in-frame clones alone and is incomplete. Found here are roughly 250,000 clones, roughly 84% of them singletons; the top ten hold 15% to 19%. Source material: peripheral blood. Receptors originate from a person aged 70 to 80 with COVID-19, enrolled during active disease.

The chain uses TRBV24-1 and TRBJ2-1, with a tentative D call TRBD2 (5 bases). The CDR3 totals 16 residues. From germline, CDR1 is KGHDR and CDR2 SFDVKD. V gave up 0 bases and J gave up 8 bases, with 16 bases separating them. In DNA form, the CDR3 reads TGTGCCACCAGTGATTTGTCGGGGAGAGGTGTGGATGAGCAGTTCTTC. Amino acid sequence: CATSDLSGRGVDEQFF.

The chain uses TRBV19 and TRBJ1-2; TRBD1 matches at 8 bases. Germline CDR1 reads LNHDA; CDR2 reads SQIVND (reference sequence). CDR3 length equals 16 residues. The V gene end was trimmed by 4 bases and the J gene end by 1 base; junction bases not matched to a gene: 8. CDR3 DNA: TGTGCCAGTAGTAAAAGACAGGGGAATCATAACTATGGCTACACCTTC. Its translation is CASSKRQGNHNYGYTF.

This clone was seen only a few times. The chain has TRBV24-1 and TRBJ1-4; 9 nucleotides line up with TRBD1. With V trimmed by 3 bases and J by 7 bases, 8 bases remained unmatched. CDR3 length equals 16 residues. Per germline, CDR1 KGHDR and CDR2 SFDVKD. The CDR3 DNA follows: TGTGCCACCAGTGATGGAGGGACAGGGTGGGGTGAAAAACTGTTTTTT. Translated, it gives CATSDGGTGWGEKLFF.

V and J are TRBV10-3 and TRBJ2-2; 14 nucleotides align to TRBD2. CDR1 is ENHRY, CDR2 SYGVKD, per germline. There are 15 residues in the CDR3. With V trimmed by 10 bases and J by 4 bases, 5 bases remained unmatched. Here the CDR3 DNA reads TGTGCCACCGGACTAGCGGGAGGTTCCACCGGGGAGCTGTTTTTT. This encodes CATGLAGGSTGELFF.

This clone came up once. The chain has TRBV6-2 or TRBV6-3 and TRBJ1-5, with 8 bases aligning to TRBD1. CDR3 length equals 19 residues. The germline CDR1 and CDR2 sequences are MNHEY and SVGEGT. V shed 0 bases, J shed 0 bases, and the junction held 10 bases outside the gene matches. The CDR3 DNA reads as TGTGCCAGCAGTTACTCGACAGGGGAGTTAAGTTATAGCAATCAGCCCCAGCATTTT. Translating gives CASSYSTGELSYSNQPQHF.

V gene TRBV5-1 combines with J gene TRBJ2-7; 11 bases map to TRBD1. Trimming cost V 5 bases and J 0 bases; bases outside gene matches: 7. This CDR3 has 16 residues. The germline gives CDR1 SGHRS, CDR2 YFSETQ. CDR3 region: CASSFAGTGGSYEQYF. The DNA for the CDR3 is TGCGCCAGCAGTTTCGCCGGGACAGGGGGCTCCTACGAGCAGTACTTC.

The chain carries TRBV5-6 and TRBJ2-7; 7 bases agree with TRBD2. Losses at the gene ends were 0 bases for V and 5 bases for J; bases not matched to a gene: 17. Germline V gives CDR1 SGHDT, CDR2 YYEEEE. The CDR3 loop spans 18 amino acids. Written as DNA, the CDR3 is TGTGCCAGCAGCTTGGACGGGTGGGGCGGCGGGAGTCTCAACGAGCAGTACTTC. It is translated as CASSLDGWGGGSLNEQYF.

This clone appeared once. V and J are TRBV30 and TRBJ2-3; no clear D. Germline values: CDR1 GTSNPN, CDR2 SVGIG (reference sequence). The CDR3 totals 12 residues. The germline V and J ends were trimmed by 4 bases and 0 bases, with 5 bases remaining between them. For the CDR3, the DNA is TGTGCCTGGACTACCAGCACAGATACGCAGTATTTT. Encoded protein: CAWTTSTDTQYF.

The chain uses TRBV11-1 and TRBJ2-5; D is unresolved. Germline CDR1 and CDR2: SGHAT and FQDESV (reference sequence). V was clipped by 3 bases and J by 3 bases, with 8 bases between them. The CDR3 sequence is 13 residues long. CDR3 nucleotide sequence: TGTGCCAGCAGCTTGGCACCCGAAGAGACCCAGTACTTC. Translated: CASSLAPEETQYF.

The V call is TRBV7-9, the J call TRBJ1-3; 7 positions match TRBD1. Germline V gene sequence: CDR1 SEHNR, CDR2 FQNEAQ (reference sequence). J was trimmed by 0 bases and V by 0 bases; bases with no gene match: 5. There are 17 residues in the CDR3. The CDR3 region has the DNA TGTGCCAGCAGCTTAGCGTGGGGACAGCTCTCTGGAAACACCATATATTTT. This codes for CASSLAWGQLSGNTIYF.

The chain has TRBV5-1 and TRBJ1-1; D not resolved. This CDR3 has 13 amino acids. The V end lost 4 bases, the J end lost 1 base, and 8 bases lay between the germline ends. Looked up from germline, CDR1 is SGHRS and CDR2 is YFSETQ. The chain's CDR3 is CASSPNTNTEAFF. The CDR3, as DNA: TGCGCCAGCAGCCCAAACACGAACACTGAAGCTTTCTTT.

The genes are TRBV20-1 and TRBJ2-1; TRBD2 aligns across 8 bases. This CDR3 spans 14 amino acids. Germline assignment: CDR1 DFQATT and CDR2 SNEGSKA (reference sequence). V was clipped by 3 bases and J by 4 bases; unmatched bases: 5. CDR3 amino acids: CSASAGGRYNEQFF. CDR3 sequence (DNA): TGCAGTGCTAGTGCGGGGGGCCGATACAATGAGCAGTTCTTC.

The chain links TRBV6-1 to TRBJ2-3, with 9 bases aligning to TRBD2. After removal of 2 bases from V and 6 bases from J, the junction contained 18 bases not matched to a gene. This CDR3 is built from 19 residues. Germline loops: CDR1 MNHNS, CDR2 SASEGT. CDR3 loop: CASSEQIGGAGGAKDTQYF. The CDR3 DNA follows: TGTGCCAGCAGTGAACAAATCGGCGGGGCGGGGGGGGCTAAGGATACGCAGTATTTT.

This clone was detected once. V gene TRBV4-1 combines with J gene TRBJ2-7; 12 bases match TRBD2. Trimming cost V 4 bases and J 7 bases; bases outside gene matches: 8. The CDR3 has 15 residues. Germline CDR1 and CDR2: MGHRA and YSYEKL. The CDR3 DNA sequence: TGCGCCAGCAGCCGGTCACTAGCGGGAGGACAAGAGCAGTACTTC. The encoded protein is CASSRSLAGGQEQYF.

The chain joins TRBV7-3 to TRBJ1-6; TRBD1 agrees at 7 bases. The CDR3 is made up of 15 amino acids. The J segment lost 7 bases and the V segment lost 5 bases, leaving 8 bases of the junction unmatched. Germline CDR1 reads SGHTA; CDR2 reads FQGTGA. In nucleotides, the CDR3 is TGTGCCAGCAGCCTACAGGGACAGCTAAATTCACCCCTCCACTTT. Translating gives CASSLQGQLNSPLHF.

This clone was seen only once. This chain connects TRBV19 to TRBJ2-4; TRBD2 aligns across 9 bases. CDR1 LNHDA and CDR2 SQIVND come from the germline V gene (reference sequence). This CDR3 has 17 amino acids. The V segment lost 2 bases and the J segment 3 bases; nucleotides outside the gene matches: 8. This chain's CDR3 is CASSIYSGSPGKNIQYF. Written as DNA, the CDR3 is TGTGCCAGTAGTATATATAGCGGGAGTCCCGGCAAAAACATTCAGTACTTC.

This chain joins TRBV6-2 or TRBV6-3 and TRBJ2-3; D not resolved. The V end lost 2 bases, the J end lost 3 bases, and 6 bases lay between the germline ends. Germline CDR1 MNHEY, CDR2 SVGEGT. The CDR3 extends over 13 amino acids. The CDR3 loop reads CASSYVDTDTQYF. The CDR3 DNA reads as TGTGCCAGCAGTTACGTAGATACAGATACGCAGTATTTT.

The rearrangement uses TRBV6-5 and TRBJ2-2; D unclear. The CDR3 runs to 16 residues. Trimming removed 3 bases at V and 0 bases at J, with 11 bases between. Looked up from germline, CDR1 is MNHEY and CDR2 is SVGAGI. The CDR3 DNA follows: TGTGCCAGCAGTTATGGGCTGAGTTCGAACACCGGGGAGCTGTTTTTT. This encodes CASSYGLSSNTGELFF.

This clone was detected only once. V usage is TRBV27 and J usage is TRBJ1-1; 7 nucleotides line up with TRBD1. There are 13 residues in the CDR3. The J segment lost 0 bases and the V segment lost 11 bases, leaving 6 bases of the junction unmatched. The germline CDR1 and CDR2 sequences are MNHEY and SMNVEV (reference sequence). The CDR3 sequence: CAGLGQLNTEAFF. The CDR3 region has the DNA TGTGCCGGGCTGGGACAGCTGAACACTGAAGCTTTCTTT.

V and J are TRBV20-1 and TRBJ2-7, with D maybe TRBD2 (6 bases). This CDR3 region has 13 residues. Germline V gene sequence: CDR1 DFQATT, CDR2 SNEGSKA (reference sequence). V lost 3 bases, J lost 2 bases, and 11 bases lay in between. CDR3 nucleotide sequence: TGCAGTGCTAGTTTGACTAGTACCTACGAGCAGTACTTC. This codes for CSASLTSTYEQYF.

The rearrangement joins TRBV7-9 to TRBJ1-5, with a weak D call TRBD1 (6 bases). The CDR3 runs to 13 residues. Germline values: CDR1 SEHNR, CDR2 FQNEAQ (reference sequence). The ends were cut back, 4 bases at V and 11 bases at J, with 15 bases in the middle. This chain's CDR3 is CASSSPGDWTQHF. In DNA form, the CDR3 reads TGTGCCAGCAGCTCCCCAGGGGATTGGACCCAGCATTTT.

This chain links TRBV11-2 with TRBJ2-2; perhaps TRBD1 as D (6 bases). The germline CDR1 and CDR2 sequences are SGHAT and FQNNGV. This CDR3 is built from 14 residues. V was pared by 8 bases and J by 0 bases, with 10 bases between. CDR3 sequence (DNA): TGTGCCAGCGGCCAGGGGCCGAACACCGGGGAGCTGTTTTTT. Translated: CASGQGPNTGELFF.

Here the CDR3 DNA reads TGTGCCAGCAGCTTGGACCGGGACAGGGTAACCTACGAGCAGTACTTC. Its translation: CASSLDRDRVTYEQYF. The rearrangement links TRBV2 to TRBJ2-7; 9 bases match TRBD1. The CDR3 length is 16 residues. Germline V gene data show CDR1 as SNHLY and CDR2 as FYNNEI. Trimming took 6 bases from V and 2 from J; bases not matched to a gene: 11.

The chain employs TRBV5-5 and TRBJ2-7; D is unclear. Per germline, CDR1 SGHKS and CDR2 YYEKEE (reference sequence). Trimming left V 3 bases short and J 0 bases short, with 10 bases between. The CDR3 consists of 14 residues. The CDR3 here is CASSSFTSSYEQYF. CDR3 coding DNA: TGTGCCAGCAGCTCCTTTACAAGCTCCTACGAGCAGTACTTC.